Listed here are 5 T cell receptor beta chains from one sample, sequenced in a study of T cell responses to AZD1222 COVID-19 vaccine. Data came from immunoSEQ multiplex PCR; TCRdb stores just in-frame clones and leaves some out. The data contain about 150,000 clones, approximately 89% of them singletons. The material sequenced was peripheral blood, taken on day 0 of MenACWY control vaccination. Receptors originate from an adult in good health.

The V call is TRBV12-3 or TRBV12-4, the J call TRBJ1-1; TRBD1 might be the D (5 bases). Trimming removed 5 bases at V and 4 bases at J, with 11 bases between. This CDR3 contains 13 residues. CDR3 amino acids: CASSPTVTTEAFF. CDR3 sequence (DNA): TGTGCCAGCAGTCCGACAGTTACCACTGAAGCTTTCTTT.

The chain recombines TRBV4-3 with TRBJ2-3, with 9 bases that match TRBD2. V lost 1 base and J lost 4; bases outside the gene matches: 9. Looked up from germline, CDR1 is LGHNA and CDR2 is YSLEER. The CDR3 extends over 17 amino acids. CDR3 DNA: TGCGCCAGCAGCCAAGTCAATAGCGGGGGAGGAGCAGATACGCAGTATTTT. Protein product: CASSQVNSGGGADTQYF.

CDR3 sequence (DNA): TGTGCCAGCTCCAACTTCGAGAACACTGAAGCTTTCTTT. Translating it yields CASSNFENTEAFF. V usage is TRBV6-6 and J usage is TRBJ1-1; D is unresolved. The CDR3 totals 13 residues. Germline V gives CDR1 MNHNY, CDR2 SVGAGI (reference sequence). V was clipped by 8 bases and J by 1 base, with 11 bases between them.

V usage is TRBV24-1 and J usage is TRBJ2-3; D may be TRBD1 (5 bases). From germline, CDR1 is KGHDR and CDR2 SFDVKD. V was shortened by 3 bases and J by 2 bases, with 14 bases between the two germline ends. This CDR3 comprises 16 residues. The CDR3 is CATSDTRQPVTDTQYF. The CDR3, as DNA: TGTGCCACCAGTGATACCCGACAGCCTGTCACAGATACGCAGTATTTT.

The V call is TRBV30, the J call TRBJ1-1; 7 bases fit TRBD1. V was clipped by 6 bases and J by 1 base; unmatched bases: 5. The CDR3 sequence is 13 residues long. Germline CDR1 reads GTSNPN; CDR2 reads SVGIG (reference sequence). The CDR3 DNA sequence: TGTGCCTGTAGACAGGGAAGGAACACTGAAGCTTTCTTT. It specifies CACRQGRNTEAFF.